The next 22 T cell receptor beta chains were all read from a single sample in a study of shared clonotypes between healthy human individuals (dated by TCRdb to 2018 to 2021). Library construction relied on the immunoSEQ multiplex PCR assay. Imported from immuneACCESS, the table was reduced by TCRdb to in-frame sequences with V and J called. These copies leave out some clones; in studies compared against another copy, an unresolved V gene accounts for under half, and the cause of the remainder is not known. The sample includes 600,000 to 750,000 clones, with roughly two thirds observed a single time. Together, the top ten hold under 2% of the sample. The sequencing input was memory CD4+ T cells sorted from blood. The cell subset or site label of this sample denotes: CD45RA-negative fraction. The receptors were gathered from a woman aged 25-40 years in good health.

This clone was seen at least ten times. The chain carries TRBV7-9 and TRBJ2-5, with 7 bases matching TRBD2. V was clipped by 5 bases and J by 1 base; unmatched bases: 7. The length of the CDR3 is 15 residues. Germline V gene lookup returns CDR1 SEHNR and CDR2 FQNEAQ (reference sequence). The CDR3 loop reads CASSAEAGTQETQYF. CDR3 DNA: TGTGCCAGCAGCGCGGAAGCGGGGACCCAAGAGACCCAGTACTTC.

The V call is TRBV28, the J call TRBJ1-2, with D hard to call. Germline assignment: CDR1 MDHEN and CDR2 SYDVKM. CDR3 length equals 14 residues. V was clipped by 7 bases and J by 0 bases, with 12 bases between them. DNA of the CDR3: TGTGCCAGCACCCCCGGGTACTCTAACTATGGCTACACCTTC. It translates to CASTPGYSNYGYTF.

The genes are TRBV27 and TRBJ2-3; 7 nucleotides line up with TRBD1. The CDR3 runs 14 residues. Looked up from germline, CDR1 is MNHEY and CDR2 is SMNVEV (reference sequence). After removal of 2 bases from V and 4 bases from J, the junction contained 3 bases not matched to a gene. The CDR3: CASSLVRGSDTQYF. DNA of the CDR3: TGTGCCAGCAGTTTAGTCAGGGGGTCAGATACGCAGTATTTT.

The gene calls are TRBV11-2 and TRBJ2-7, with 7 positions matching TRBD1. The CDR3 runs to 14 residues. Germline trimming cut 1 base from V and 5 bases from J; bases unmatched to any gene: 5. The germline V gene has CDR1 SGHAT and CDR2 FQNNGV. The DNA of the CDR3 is TGTGCCAGCAGCTTAGTAAGGGGGCTCCACGAGCAGTACTTC. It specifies CASSLVRGLHEQYF.

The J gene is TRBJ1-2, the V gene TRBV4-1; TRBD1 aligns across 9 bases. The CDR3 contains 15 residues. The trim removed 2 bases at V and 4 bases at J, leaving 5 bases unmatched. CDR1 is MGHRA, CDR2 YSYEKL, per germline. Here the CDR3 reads CASSQSEDRGYGYTF. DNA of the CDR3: TGCGCCAGCAGCCAATCCGAGGACAGGGGCTATGGCTACACCTTC.

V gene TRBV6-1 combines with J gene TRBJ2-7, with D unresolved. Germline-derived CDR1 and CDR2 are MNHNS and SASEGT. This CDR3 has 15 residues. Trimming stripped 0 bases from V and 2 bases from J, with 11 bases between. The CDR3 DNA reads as TGTGCCAGCAGTGAAGCCAAAGAATTAGCCTACGAGCAGTACTTC. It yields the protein CASSEAKELAYEQYF.

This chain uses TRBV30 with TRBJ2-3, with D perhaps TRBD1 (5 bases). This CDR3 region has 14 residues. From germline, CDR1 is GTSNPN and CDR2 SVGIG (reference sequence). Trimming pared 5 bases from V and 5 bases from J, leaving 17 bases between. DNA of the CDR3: TGTGCCTGGGACCCCTTTGCTACAGGAGATACGCAGTATTTT. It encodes CAWDPFATGDTQYF.

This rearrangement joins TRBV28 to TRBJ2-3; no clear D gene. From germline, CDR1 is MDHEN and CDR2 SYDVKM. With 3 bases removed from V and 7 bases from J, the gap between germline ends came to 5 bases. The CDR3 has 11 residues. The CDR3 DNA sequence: TGTGCCAGCAGTTTGTGGTATACGCAGTATTTT. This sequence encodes CASSLWYTQYF.

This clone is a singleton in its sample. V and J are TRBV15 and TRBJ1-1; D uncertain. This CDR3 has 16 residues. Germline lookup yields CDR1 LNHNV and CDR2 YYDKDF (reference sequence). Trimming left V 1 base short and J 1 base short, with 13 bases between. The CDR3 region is CATSRALGQPNTEAFF. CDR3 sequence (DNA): TGTGCCACCAGCAGAGCCCTCGGCCAGCCGAACACTGAAGCTTTCTTT.

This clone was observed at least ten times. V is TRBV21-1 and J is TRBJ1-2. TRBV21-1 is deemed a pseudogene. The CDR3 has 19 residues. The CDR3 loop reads CASSKVRREVGELNYGYTF. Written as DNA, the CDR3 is TGTGCCAGCAGCAAAGTAAGGAGGGAGGTAGGTGAATTAAACTATGGCTACACCTTC.

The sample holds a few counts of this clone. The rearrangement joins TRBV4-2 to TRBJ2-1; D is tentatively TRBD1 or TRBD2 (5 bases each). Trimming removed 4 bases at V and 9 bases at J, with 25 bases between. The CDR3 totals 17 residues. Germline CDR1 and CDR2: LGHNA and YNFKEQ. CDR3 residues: CASSLPPGAPRGGEQFF. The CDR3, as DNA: TGTGCCAGCAGCCTCCCCCCCGGGGCCCCGAGGGGTGGTGAGCAGTTCTTC.

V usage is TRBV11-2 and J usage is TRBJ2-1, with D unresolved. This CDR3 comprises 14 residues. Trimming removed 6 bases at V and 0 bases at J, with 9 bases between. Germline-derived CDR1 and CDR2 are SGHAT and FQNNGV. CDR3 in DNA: TGTGCCAGCAGACACAGTGGCTCCTACAATGAGCAGTTCTTC. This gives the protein CASRHSGSYNEQFF. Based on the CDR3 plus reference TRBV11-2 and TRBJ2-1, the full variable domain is EAGVAQSPRYKIIEKRQSVAFWCNPISGHATLYWYQQILGQGPKLLIQFQNNGVVDDSQLPKDRFSAERLKGVDSTLKIQPAKLEDSAVYLCASRHSGSYNEQFFGPGTRLTVL.

The chain's CDR3 is CASSLLTDYEQYF. CDR3 coding DNA: TGTGCCAGCAGCTTGTTGACTGACTACGAGCAGTACTTC. The chain combines TRBV7-3 with TRBJ2-7; D call uncertain. The ends were cut back, 3 bases at V and 3 bases at J, with 9 bases in the middle. CDR3 length equals 13 residues. Germline V lookup: CDR1 SGHTA, CDR2 FQGTGA.

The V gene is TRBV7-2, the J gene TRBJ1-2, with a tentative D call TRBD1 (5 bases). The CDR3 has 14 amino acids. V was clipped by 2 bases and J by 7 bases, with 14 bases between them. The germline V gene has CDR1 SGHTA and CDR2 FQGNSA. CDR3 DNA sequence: TGTGCCAGCAGCTTAACTCAGGGCGGGGGTGGCTACACCTTC. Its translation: CASSLTQGGGGYTF.

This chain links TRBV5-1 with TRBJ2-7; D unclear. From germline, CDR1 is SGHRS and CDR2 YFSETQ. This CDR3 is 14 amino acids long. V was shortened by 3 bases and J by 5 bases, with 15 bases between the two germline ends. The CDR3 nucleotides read TGCGCCAGCAGCTCCCGGCTCGACGTTGACGAGCAGTACTTC. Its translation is CASSSRLDVDEQYF.

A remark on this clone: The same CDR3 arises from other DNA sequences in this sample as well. In nucleotides, the CDR3 is TGTGCCATCAGGGGCACCGGCACTGAAGCTTTCTTT. As protein: CAIRGTGTEAFF. The genes are TRBV10-3 and TRBJ1-1; D not resolved. CDR3 length equals 12 residues. V was shortened by 6 bases and J by 4 bases, with 9 bases between the two germline ends. CDR1 is ENHRY and CDR2 is SYGVKD in the germline V gene.

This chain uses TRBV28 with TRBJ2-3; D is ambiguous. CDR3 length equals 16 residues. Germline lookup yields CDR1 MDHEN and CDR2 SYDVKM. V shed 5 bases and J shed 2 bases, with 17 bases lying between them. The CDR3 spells CASSPPWAELTDTQYF. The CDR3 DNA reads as TGTGCCAGCAGTCCTCCCTGGGCCGAACTCACAGATACGCAGTATTTT. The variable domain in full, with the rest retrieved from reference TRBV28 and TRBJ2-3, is DVKVTQSSRYLVKRTGEKVFLECVQDMDHENMFWYRQDPGLGLRLIYFSYDVKMKEKGDIPEGYSVSREKKERFSLILESASTNQTSMYLCASSPPWAELTDTQYFGPGTRLTVL.

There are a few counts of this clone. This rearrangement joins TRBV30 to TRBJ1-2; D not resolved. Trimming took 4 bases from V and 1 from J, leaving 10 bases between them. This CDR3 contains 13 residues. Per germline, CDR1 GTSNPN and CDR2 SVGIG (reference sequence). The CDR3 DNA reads TGTGCCTGGAAGCGCAGTCGTAACTATGGCTACACCTTC. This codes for CAWKRSRNYGYTF. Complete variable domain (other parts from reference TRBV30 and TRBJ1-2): SQTIHQWPATLVQPVGSPLSLECTVEGTSNPNLYWYRQAAGRGLQLLFYSVGIGQISSEVPQNLSASRPQDRQFILSSKKLLLSDSGFYLCAWKRSRNYGYTFGSGTRLTVV.

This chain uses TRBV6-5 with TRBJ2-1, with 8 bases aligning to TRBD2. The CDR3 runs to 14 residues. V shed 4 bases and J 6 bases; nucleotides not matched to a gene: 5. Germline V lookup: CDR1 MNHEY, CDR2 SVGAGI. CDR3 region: CASSSGTRGNEQFF. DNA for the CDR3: TGTGCCAGCAGTTCCGGGACTAGGGGCAATGAGCAGTTCTTC.

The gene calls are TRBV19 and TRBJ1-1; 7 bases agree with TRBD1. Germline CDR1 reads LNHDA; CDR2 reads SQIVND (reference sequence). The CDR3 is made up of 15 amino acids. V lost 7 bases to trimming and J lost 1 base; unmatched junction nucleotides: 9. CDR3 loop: CASNPQGWENTEAFF. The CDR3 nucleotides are TGTGCCAGTAACCCACAGGGGTGGGAGAACACTGAAGCTTTCTTT.

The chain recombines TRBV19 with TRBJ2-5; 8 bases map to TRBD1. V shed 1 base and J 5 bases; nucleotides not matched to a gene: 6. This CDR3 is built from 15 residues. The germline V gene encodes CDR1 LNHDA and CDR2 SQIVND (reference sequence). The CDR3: CASSIAPRGLETQYF. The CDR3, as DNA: TGTGCCAGTAGTATAGCCCCCAGGGGGCTCGAGACCCAGTACTTC.

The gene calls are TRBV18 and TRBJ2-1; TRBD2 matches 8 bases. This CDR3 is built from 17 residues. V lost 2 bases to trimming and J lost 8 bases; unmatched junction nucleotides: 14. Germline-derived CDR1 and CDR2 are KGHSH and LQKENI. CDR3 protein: CASSPLQPGGGTDEQFF. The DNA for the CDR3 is TGTGCCAGCTCACCATTACAACCGGGGGGGGGCACGGATGAGCAGTTCTTC.